The 14 T cell receptor beta chains listed next were all sequenced from one sample in a study of blood T cell repertoires in COVID-19. Only in-frame clones appear in the TCRdb table, and some are missing; sequencing was by immunoSEQ multiplex PCR. The data show fewer than 250,000 clones, about 83% seen once. The sample was peripheral blood. All receptors derive from a man over 45 with active or convalescent COVID-19.

The chain recombines TRBV19 with TRBJ2-5; TRBD1 agrees at 9 bases. Germline trimming cut 2 bases from V and 5 bases from J; bases unmatched to any gene: 3. Germline CDR1 is LNHDA and CDR2 is SQIVND (reference sequence). The CDR3 is 14 residues long. The CDR3 reads CASSITGTGETQYF. The CDR3 coding sequence is TGTGCCAGTAGTATAACCGGGACAGGGGAGACCCAGTACTTC. Filled out from reference TRBV19 and TRBJ2-5, the complete variable domain reads DGGITQSPKYLFRKEGQNVTLSCEQNLNHDAMYWYRQDPGQGLRLIYYSQIVNDFQKGDIAEGYSVSREKKESFPLTVTSAQKNPTAFYLCASSITGTGETQYFGPGTRLLVL.

The rearrangement uses TRBV6-5 and TRBJ1-1; D perhaps matches TRBD1 (6 bases). The CDR3 is 16 residues long. The ends were cut back, 1 base at V and 1 base at J, with 13 bases in the middle. In germline, CDR1 is MNHEY, CDR2 SVGAGI. This CDR3 is CASSYFRGAGNTEAFF. CDR3 nucleotide sequence: TGTGCCAGCAGTTACTTCCGGGGGGCTGGGAACACTGAAGCTTTCTTT.

This rearrangement joins TRBV7-9 to TRBJ2-7, with 9 nucleotides matching TRBD1. V was pared by 5 bases and J by 2 bases, with 7 bases of the junction left unmatched. Germline V gene data show CDR1 as SEHNR and CDR2 as FQNEAQ (reference sequence). The CDR3 totals 15 residues. The CDR3 coding sequence is TGTGCCAGCAGCCTGACAGGGGGAAAGACCTACGAGCAGTACTTC. It is translated as CASSLTGGKTYEQYF.

A single count supports this clone. The gene calls are TRBV10-3 and TRBJ2-5, with 8 positions matching TRBD1. V gave up 10 bases and J gave up 4 bases; unmatched junction bases: 11. From germline, CDR1 is ENHRY and CDR2 SYGVKD. The CDR3 runs 14 residues. CDR3 loop: CATGMQGAGETQYF. The CDR3 coding sequence is TGTGCCACCGGAATGCAGGGGGCCGGAGAGACCCAGTACTTC.

The J gene is TRBJ2-3, the V gene TRBV18; D remains ambiguous. The CDR3 covers 13 residues. Germline V gene sequence: CDR1 KGHSH, CDR2 LQKENI. V dropped 0 bases and J dropped 5 bases, with 6 bases sitting between them. The CDR3 DNA follows: TGTGCCAGCTCACCACCAACGGGAGATACGCAGTATTTT. Translating it yields CASSPPTGDTQYF.

J is TRBJ1-4 and V is TRBV5-8; the D gene is possibly TRBD1 (5 bases). CDR3 length: 13 residues. Germline V gene lookup returns CDR1 SGHTS and CDR2 YDEGEE. Trimming left V 2 bases short and J 5 bases short, with 7 bases between. The CDR3 spells CASSFSGNEKLFF. The CDR3 nucleotides read TGTGCCAGCAGCTTTTCAGGGAATGAAAAACTGTTTTTT.

V usage is TRBV11-2 and J usage is TRBJ1-2; tentatively, D is TRBD1 (5 bases). CDR3 length equals 16 residues. V was trimmed by 8 bases and J by 7 bases, leaving 26 bases between them. Germline V gene lookup returns CDR1 SGHAT and CDR2 FQNNGV. CDR3: CASGGGVRGAVGGYTF. The DNA of the CDR3 is TGTGCCAGCGGAGGTGGCGTGCGGGGCGCAGTTGGTGGCTACACCTTC.

This chain connects TRBV4-2 to TRBJ1-2; D not resolved. The CDR3 covers 13 residues. Germline CDR1 and CDR2: LGHNA and YNFKEQ. The V end was cut by 0 bases, the J end by 6 bases, with 8 bases between. The DNA for the CDR3 is TGTGCCAGCAGCCAAGAAATGAGGAATGGCTACACCTTC. Amino acid sequence: CASSQEMRNGYTF.

The V and J genes are TRBV4-1 and TRBJ1-6; no clear D. V lost 0 bases, J lost 7 bases, and 16 bases lay in between. Germline CDR1 MGHRA, CDR2 YSYEKL. The length of the CDR3 is 17 residues. CDR3 sequence reads: CASSQDHRHRGNSPLHF. CDR3 sequence (DNA): TGCGCCAGCAGCCAAGATCACCGGCACAGAGGGAATTCACCCCTCCACTTT.

The gene calls are TRBV18 and TRBJ2-3, with D possibly being TRBD1 (6 bases). V lost 4 bases and J lost 2, with 10 bases in between. Germline CDR1 reads KGHSH; CDR2 reads LQKENI. The CDR3 is 14 residues long. CDR3 residues: CASSHRVFTDTQYF. For the CDR3, the DNA is TGTGCCAGCTCACACAGGGTTTTCACAGATACGCAGTATTTT.

Worth noting for this clone: This CDR3 is also generated by other DNA sequences in the sample. The genes are TRBV6-1 and TRBJ2-7, with no clear D. Germline-derived CDR1 and CDR2 are MNHNS and SASEGT. Trimming took 2 bases from V and 3 from J, leaving 11 bases between them. This CDR3 contains 14 residues. DNA for the CDR3: TGTGCCAGCAGTGAAACCCAAGGAGACTACGAGCAGTACTTC. Its translation is CASSETQGDYEQYF.

The rearrangement uses TRBV28 and TRBJ1-4; 7 nucleotides agree with TRBD1. This CDR3 contains 15 residues. V lost 7 bases, J lost 5 bases, and 10 bases stayed unmatched. In germline, CDR1 is MDHEN, CDR2 SYDVKM. For the CDR3, the DNA is TGTGCCAGCACCCAAGCAGGGGGAAAGAATGAAAAACTGTTTTTT. It encodes CASTQAGGKNEKLFF.

The V gene is TRBV4-3, the J gene TRBJ2-7; possibly TRBD2 for D (6 bases). V was trimmed by 0 bases and J by 7 bases, leaving 10 bases between them. CDR1 and CDR2 (germline): LGHNA, YSLEER. The CDR3 covers 13 residues. The CDR3 sequence is CASSQEVGGEQYF. In nucleotides, the CDR3 is TGCGCCAGCAGCCAAGAGGTGGGAGGAGAGCAGTACTTC.

This chain connects TRBV2 to TRBJ1-1; D is undetermined. V was trimmed by 7 bases and J by 0 bases, leaving 12 bases between them. In germline, CDR1 is SNHLY, CDR2 FYNNEI. The CDR3 is 14 amino acids. CDR3 DNA: TGTGCCAGCACCCTAACGGTCCTGAACACTGAAGCTTTCTTT. Its protein product is CASTLTVLNTEAFF.